This T cell receptor (beta chain) was documented in a study of molecular identifiers for immune sequencing clone quantification. The overall study: In the replicates, RNA derived from roughly 20,000 or 100,000 naive CD8 cells was divided into five parts, and four were sequenced.

V was shortened by 7 bases and J by 5 bases, with 8 bases between the two germline ends. The CDR3 covers 10 residues. Germline V lookup: CDR1 SQVTM, CDR2 ANQGSEA. This clonotype was counted many times. It was with previously described methods and listed TCR primers that bulk TCR libraries were made. TCRdb passed the PCR reads through MiXCR, listing each CDR3 protein once. The top ten clones hold 0.7% to 0.8% of a sample with approximately 93,000 distinct CDR3 sequences, about 23% of them seen once. Sorting was used to obtain naive CD8 T cells (CD8+CD4-CCR7+CD45RA+). This rearrangement joins TRBV29-1 to TRBJ1-1; D ambiguous. Specimen: naive CD8+ T cells from blood, with Jurkat cell RNA spiked in. This sample's subset: FACS-sorted CD8+CD4-CCR7+CD45RA+ naive T cells. The sequence derives from a human donor in good health. Some libraries in this study had Jurkat cell RNA spiked in. Written as DNA, the CDR3 is TGCAGCGCACTAAAAACTGAAGCTTTCTTT. Its translation: CSALKTEAFF. The complete variable domain, with remaining parts taken from reference TRBV29-1 and TRBJ1-1, reads SAVISQKPSRDICQRGTSLTIQCQVDSQVTMMFWYRQQPGQSLTLIATANQGSEATYESGFVIDKFPISRPNLTFSTLTVSNMSPEDSSIYLCSALKTEAFFGQGTRLTVV.